This T cell receptor beta chain is from a study of blood T cells in healthy people across ages. Notes on the study in general: It was not known whether donors were CMV positive (a possible confounder of expanded clonotype changes).

This clonotype was seen a few times. Its antigen is unidentified. Sample-barcoded 5' priming and a J-beta primer mix drove a second PCR of about 7 to 11 cycles. All cDNA molecules were each tagged by a template-switch adaptor with 12 random nucleotides. A single record per CDR3 protein comes from TCRdb applying MiXCR to the 5' RACE reads. The sample lists 850,000 or so distinct CDR3 sequences, under 35% occurring once. J was trimmed by 7 bases and V by 6 bases; bases with no gene match: 6. This CDR3 has 14 residues. This chain connects TRBV12-3 or TRBV12-4 to TRBJ1-4; 9 bases fit TRBD1. The receptor comes from a woman of 80 years or more in good health. Sequencing used blood. The CDR3 DNA is TGTGCCAGCAGCTACAGGGGGCCGGGTGAAAAACTGTTTTTT. This codes for CASSYRGPGEKLFF.